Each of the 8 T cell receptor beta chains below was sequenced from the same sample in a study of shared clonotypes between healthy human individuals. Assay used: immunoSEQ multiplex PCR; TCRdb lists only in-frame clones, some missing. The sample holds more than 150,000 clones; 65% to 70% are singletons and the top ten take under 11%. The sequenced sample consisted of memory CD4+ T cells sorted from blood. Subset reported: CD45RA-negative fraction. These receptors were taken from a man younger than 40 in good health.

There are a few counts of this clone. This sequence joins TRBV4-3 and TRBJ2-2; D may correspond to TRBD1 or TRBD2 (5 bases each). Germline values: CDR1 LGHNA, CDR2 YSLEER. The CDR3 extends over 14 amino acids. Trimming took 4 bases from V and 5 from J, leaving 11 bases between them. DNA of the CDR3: TGCGCCAGCAGCCGCGAGTGGGGGACCGGGGAGCTGTTTTTT. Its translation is CASSREWGTGELFF.

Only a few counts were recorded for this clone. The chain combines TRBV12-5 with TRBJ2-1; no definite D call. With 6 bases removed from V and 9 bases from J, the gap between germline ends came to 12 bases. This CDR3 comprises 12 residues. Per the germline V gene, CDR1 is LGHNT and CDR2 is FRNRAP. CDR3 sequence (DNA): TGTGCTAGTGGGTCCCATGAGACTGAGCAGTTCTTC. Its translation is CASGSHETEQFF. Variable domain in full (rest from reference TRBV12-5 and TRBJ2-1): DARVTQTPRHKVTEMGQEVTMRCQPILGHNTVFWYRQTMMQGLELLAYFRNRAPLDDSGMPKDRFSAEMPDATLATLKIQPSEPRDSAVYFCASGSHETEQFFGPGTRLTVL.

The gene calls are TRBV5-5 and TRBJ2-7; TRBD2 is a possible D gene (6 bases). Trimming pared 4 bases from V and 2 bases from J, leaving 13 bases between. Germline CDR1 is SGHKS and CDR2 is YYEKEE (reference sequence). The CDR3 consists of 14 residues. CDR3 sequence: CASSLGLLAYEQYF. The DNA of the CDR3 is TGTGCCAGCAGCCTGGGACTCCTGGCCTACGAGCAGTACTTC.

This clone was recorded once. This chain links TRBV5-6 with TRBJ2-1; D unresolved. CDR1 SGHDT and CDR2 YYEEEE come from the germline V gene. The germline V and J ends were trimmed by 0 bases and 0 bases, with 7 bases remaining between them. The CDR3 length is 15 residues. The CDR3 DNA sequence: TGTGCCAGCAGCTTGGGGGGTATCTCCTACAATGAGCAGTTCTTC. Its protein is CASSLGGISYNEQFF.

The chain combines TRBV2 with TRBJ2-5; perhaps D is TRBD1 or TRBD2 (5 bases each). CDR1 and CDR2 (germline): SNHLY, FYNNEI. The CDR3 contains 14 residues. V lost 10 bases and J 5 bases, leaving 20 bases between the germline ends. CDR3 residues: CATRWDAGRETQYF. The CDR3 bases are TGTGCCACCAGGTGGGACGCCGGACGGGAGACCCAGTACTTC.

Written as DNA, the CDR3 is TGTGCCAGCAGTGAAGAGGGCTACACCTTC. It specifies CASSEEGYTF. This sequence joins TRBV2 and TRBJ1-2; D is ambiguous. Germline CDR1 is SNHLY and CDR2 is FYNNEI. This CDR3 contains 10 residues. V was clipped by 1 base and J by 8 bases, with 2 bases between them.

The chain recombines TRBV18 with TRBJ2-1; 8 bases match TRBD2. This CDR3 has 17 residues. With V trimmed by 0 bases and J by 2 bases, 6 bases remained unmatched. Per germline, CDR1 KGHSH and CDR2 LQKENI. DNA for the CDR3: TGTGCCAGCTCACCACCGTTGGGTAGCGGGACCTACAATGAGCAGTTCTTC. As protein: CASSPPLGSGTYNEQFF. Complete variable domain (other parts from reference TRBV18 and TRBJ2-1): NAGVMQNPRHLVRRRGQEARLRCSPMKGHSHVYWYRQLPEEGLKFMVYLQKENIIDESGMPKERFSAEFPKEGPSILRIQQVVRGDSAAYFCASSPPLGSGTYNEQFFGPGTRLTVL.

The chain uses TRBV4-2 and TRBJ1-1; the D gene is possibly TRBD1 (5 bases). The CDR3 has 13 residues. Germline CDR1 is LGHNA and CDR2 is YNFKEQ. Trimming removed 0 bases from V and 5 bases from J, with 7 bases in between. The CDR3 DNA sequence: TGTGCCAGCAGCCAAGATTGGGGGACTGAAGCTTTCTTT. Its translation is CASSQDWGTEAFF.